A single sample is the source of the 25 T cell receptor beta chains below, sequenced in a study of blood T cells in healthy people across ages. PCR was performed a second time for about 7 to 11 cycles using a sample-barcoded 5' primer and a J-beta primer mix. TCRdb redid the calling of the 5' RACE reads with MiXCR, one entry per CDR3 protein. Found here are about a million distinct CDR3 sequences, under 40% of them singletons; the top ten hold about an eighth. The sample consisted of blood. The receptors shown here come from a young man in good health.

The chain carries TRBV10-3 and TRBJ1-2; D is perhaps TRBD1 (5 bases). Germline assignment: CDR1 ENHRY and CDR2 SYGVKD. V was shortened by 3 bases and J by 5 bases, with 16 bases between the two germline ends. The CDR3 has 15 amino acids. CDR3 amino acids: CAISETRSQAYGYTF. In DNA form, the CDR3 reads TGTGCCATCAGTGAAACGAGGTCACAGGCTTATGGCTACACCTTC.

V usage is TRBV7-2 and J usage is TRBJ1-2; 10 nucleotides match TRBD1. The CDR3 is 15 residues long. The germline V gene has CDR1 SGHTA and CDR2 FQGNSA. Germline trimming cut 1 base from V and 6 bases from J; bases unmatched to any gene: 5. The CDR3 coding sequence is TGTGCCAGCAGCTTAGGGACAGGGGGTAGCGATGGCTACACCTTC. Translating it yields CASSLGTGGSDGYTF.

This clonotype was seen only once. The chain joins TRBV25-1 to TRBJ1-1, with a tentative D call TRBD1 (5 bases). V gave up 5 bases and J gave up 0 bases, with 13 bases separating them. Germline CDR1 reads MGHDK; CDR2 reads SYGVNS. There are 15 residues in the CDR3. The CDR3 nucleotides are TGTGCCAGCAGTCCGCAGGGTGAAGTGAACACTGAAGCTTTCTTT. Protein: CASSPQGEVNTEAFF.

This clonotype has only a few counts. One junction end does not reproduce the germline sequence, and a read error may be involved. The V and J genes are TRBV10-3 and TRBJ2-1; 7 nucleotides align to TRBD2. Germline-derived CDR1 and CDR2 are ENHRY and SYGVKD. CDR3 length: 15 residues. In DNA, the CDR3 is TGTGCCGTCAGTGAGTCGGGAGGACCCGACAATGAGCAGTTCTTC. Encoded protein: CAVSESGGPDNEQFF.

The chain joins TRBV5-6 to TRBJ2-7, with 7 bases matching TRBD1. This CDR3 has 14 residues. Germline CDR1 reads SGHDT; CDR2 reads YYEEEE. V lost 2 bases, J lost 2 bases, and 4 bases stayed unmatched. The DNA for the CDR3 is TGTGCCAGCAGCTTCGACAGGGCTCCCTACGAGCAGTACTTC. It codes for CASSFDRAPYEQYF.

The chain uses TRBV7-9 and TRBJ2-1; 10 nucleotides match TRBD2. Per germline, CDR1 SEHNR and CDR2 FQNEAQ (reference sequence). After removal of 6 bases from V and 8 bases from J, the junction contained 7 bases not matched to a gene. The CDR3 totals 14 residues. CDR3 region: CASRYSGGPDEQFF. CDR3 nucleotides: TGTGCCAGCAGATATAGCGGGGGGCCTGATGAGCAGTTCTTC.

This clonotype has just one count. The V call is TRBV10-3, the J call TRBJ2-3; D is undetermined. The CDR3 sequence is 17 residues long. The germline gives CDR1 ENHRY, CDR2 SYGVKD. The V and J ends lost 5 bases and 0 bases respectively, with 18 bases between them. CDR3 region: CAISPYRRATSTDTQYF. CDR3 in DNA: TGTGCCATCAGTCCTTATCGACGGGCAACTAGCACAGATACGCAGTATTTT.

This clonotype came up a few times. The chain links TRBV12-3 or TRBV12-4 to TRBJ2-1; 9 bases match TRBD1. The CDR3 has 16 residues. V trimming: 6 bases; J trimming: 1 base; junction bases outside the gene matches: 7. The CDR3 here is CASRPTGGRSYNEQFF. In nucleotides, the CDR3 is TGTGCCAGCAGGCCTACAGGGGGCAGGTCCTACAATGAGCAGTTCTTC.

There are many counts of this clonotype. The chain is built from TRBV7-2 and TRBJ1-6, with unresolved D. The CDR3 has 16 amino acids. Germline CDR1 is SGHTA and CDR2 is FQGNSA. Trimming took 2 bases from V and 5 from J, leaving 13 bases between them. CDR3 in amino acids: CASSLLGPGNNSPLHF. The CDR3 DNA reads TGTGCCAGCAGCTTACTAGGTCCCGGGAATAATTCACCCCTCCACTTT. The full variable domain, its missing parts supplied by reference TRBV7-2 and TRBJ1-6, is GAGVSQSPSNKVTEKGKDVELRCDPISGHTALYWYRQSLGQGLEFLIYFQGNSAPDKSGLPSDRFSAERTGGSVSTLTIQRTQQEDSAVYLCASSLLGPGNNSPLHFGNGTRLTVT.

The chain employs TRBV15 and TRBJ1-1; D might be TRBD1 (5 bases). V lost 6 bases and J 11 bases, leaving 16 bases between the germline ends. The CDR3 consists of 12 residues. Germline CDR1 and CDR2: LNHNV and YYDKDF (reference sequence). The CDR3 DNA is TGTGCCACCAGTGAGGACAACGGTGGGGCTTTCTTT. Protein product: CATSEDNGGAFF.

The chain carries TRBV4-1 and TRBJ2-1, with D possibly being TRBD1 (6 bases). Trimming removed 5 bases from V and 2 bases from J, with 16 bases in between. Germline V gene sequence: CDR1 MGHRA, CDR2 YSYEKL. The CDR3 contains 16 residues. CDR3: CASSGTGPLTYNEQFF. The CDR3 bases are TGCGCCAGCAGCGGTACAGGGCCTCTTACCTACAATGAGCAGTTCTTC.

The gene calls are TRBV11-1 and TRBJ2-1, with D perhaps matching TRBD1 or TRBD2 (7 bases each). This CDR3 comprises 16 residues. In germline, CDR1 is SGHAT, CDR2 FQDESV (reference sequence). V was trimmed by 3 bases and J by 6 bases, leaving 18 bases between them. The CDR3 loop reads CASSFDREGGGNEQFF. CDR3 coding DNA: TGTGCCAGCAGCTTTGACAGGGAAGGGGGGGGCAATGAGCAGTTCTTC.

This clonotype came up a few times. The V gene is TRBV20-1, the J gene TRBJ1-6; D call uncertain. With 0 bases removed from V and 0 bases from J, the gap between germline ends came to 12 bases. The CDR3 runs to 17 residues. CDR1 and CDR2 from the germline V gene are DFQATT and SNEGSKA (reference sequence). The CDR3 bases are TGCAGTGCTAGAGATGAACGCCGGAGCTCCTATAATTCACCCCTCCACTTT. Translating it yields CSARDERRSSYNSPLHF.

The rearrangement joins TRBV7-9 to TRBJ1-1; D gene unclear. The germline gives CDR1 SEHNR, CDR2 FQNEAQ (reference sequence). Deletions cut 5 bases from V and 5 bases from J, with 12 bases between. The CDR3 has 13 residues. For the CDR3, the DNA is TGTGCCAGCAGCGGGAAGGTGCGGACTGAAGCTTTCTTT. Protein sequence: CASSGKVRTEAFF.

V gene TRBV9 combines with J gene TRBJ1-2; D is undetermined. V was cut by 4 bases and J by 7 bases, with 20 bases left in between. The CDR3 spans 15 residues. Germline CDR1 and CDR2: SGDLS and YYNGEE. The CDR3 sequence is CASSPGLGPVFGYTF. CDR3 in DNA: TGTGCCAGCAGCCCCGGGCTCGGGCCAGTTTTTGGCTACACCTTC.

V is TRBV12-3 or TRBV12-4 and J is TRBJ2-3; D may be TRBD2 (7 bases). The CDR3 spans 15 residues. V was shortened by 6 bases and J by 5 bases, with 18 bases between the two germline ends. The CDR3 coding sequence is TGTGCCAGCAGCCCTGGGGGGGCTCGTGAAGATACGCAGTATTTT. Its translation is CASSPGGAREDTQYF.

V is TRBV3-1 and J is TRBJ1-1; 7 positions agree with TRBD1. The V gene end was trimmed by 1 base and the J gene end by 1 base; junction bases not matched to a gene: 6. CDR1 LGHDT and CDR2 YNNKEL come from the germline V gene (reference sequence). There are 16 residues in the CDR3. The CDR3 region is CASSQVTTGKNTEAFF. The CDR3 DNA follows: TGTGCCAGCAGCCAAGTAACGACAGGGAAGAACACTGAAGCTTTCTTT.

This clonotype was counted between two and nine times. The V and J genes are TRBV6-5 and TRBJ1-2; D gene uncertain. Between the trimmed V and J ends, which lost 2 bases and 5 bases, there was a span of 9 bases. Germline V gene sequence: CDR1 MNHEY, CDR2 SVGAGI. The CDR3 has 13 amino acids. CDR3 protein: CASSYVPRYGYTF. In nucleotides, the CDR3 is TGTGCCAGCAGTTACGTCCCTCGATATGGCTACACCTTC.

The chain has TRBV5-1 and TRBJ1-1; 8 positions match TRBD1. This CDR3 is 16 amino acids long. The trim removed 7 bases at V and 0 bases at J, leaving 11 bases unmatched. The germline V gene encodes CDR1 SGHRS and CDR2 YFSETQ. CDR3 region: CASSVEDRAMNTEAFF. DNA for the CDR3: TGCGCCAGCTCTGTTGAGGACAGGGCTATGAACACTGAAGCTTTCTTT. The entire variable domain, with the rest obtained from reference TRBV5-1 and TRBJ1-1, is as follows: KAGVTQTPRYLIKTRGQQVTLSCSPISGHRSVSWYQQTPGQGLQFLFEYFSETQRNKGNFPGRFSGRQFSNSRSEMNVSTLELGDSALYLCASSVEDRAMNTEAFFGQGTRLTVV.

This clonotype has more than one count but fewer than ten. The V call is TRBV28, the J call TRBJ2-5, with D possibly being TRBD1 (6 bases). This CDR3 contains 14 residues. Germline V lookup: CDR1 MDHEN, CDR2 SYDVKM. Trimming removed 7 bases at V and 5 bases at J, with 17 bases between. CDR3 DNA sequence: TGTGCCAGCACCGAAAAAGGGGGTTGGGAGACCCAGTACTTC. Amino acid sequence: CASTEKGGWETQYF.

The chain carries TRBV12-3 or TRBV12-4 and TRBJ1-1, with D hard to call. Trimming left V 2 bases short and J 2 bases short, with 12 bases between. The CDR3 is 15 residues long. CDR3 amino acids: CASSLSSTGNTEAFF. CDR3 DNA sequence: TGTGCCAGCAGTTTATCTTCCACCGGCAACACTGAAGCTTTCTTT.

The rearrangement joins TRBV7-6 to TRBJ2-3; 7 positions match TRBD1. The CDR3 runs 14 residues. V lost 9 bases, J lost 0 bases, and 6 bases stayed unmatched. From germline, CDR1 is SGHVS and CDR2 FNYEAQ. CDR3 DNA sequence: TGTGCCAGTACACAGGGGTTTAGCACAGATACGCAGTATTTT. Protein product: CASTQGFSTDTQYF.

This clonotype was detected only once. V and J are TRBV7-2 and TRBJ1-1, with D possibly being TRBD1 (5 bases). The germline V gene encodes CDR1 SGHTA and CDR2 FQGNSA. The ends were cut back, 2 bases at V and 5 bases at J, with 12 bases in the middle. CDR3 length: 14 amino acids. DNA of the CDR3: TGTGCCAGCAGCTTACCATTGGGGCAAACTGAAGCTTTCTTT. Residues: CASSLPLGQTEAFF.

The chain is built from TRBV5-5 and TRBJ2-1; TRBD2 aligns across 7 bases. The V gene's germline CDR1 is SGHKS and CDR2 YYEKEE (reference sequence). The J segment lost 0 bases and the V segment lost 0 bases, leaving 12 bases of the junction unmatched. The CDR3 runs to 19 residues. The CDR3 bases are TGTGCCAGCAGCTTGGTCAGGGCTAGCGGAGAGAGCTCCTACAATGAGCAGTTCTTC. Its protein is CASSLVRASGESSYNEQFF. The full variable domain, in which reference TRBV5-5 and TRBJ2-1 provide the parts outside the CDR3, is DAGVTQSPTHLIKTRGQQVTLRCSPISGHKSVSWYQQVLGQGPQFIFQYYEKEERGRGNFPDRFSARQFPNYSSELNVNALLLGDSALYLCASSLVRASGESSYNEQFFGPGTRLTVL.

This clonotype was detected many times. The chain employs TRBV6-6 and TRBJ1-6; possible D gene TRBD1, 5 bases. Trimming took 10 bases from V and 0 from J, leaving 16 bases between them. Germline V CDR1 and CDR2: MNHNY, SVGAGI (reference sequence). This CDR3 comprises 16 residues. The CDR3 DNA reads TGTGCCACTATGGGGGGAAGCAGCTCCTATAATTCACCCCTCCACTTT. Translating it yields CATMGGSSSYNSPLHF.